A single sample gave rise to the 5 T cell receptor beta chains below, sequenced in a study of T cell repertoires in cytomegalovirus infection. These TCRs are of unknown antigen specificity. TCRdb re-called the reads with MiXCR, one entry per CDR3 protein. The table records around 500,000 distinct CDR3 sequences, about 42% of them present only once. Sequencing was performed on cultured PBMCs, taken from culture after CMV antigen stimulation. These TCRs come from a human donor in good health (CMV status not recorded). Some clones in this sample may be carry-over from other donors' samples.

The table lists this clonotype with a few counts. V gene TRBV6-8 combines with J gene TRBJ2-1, with 11 bases lining up with TRBD2. Germline V gene sequence: CDR1 MNHGY, CDR2 SAAAGT. The trim removed 0 bases at V and 7 bases at J, leaving 11 bases unmatched. The CDR3 is 18 residues long. CDR3 sequence (DNA): TGTGCCAGCAGTTACTCCCGGGAACGACTAGCGGGAATTAATGAGCAGTTCTTC. Translated, it gives CASSYSRERLAGINEQFF.

The gene calls are TRBV11-1 and TRBJ2-1; the match to TRBD2 covers 9 bases. Trimming took 5 bases from V and 8 from J; bases not matched to a gene: 16. Germline loops: CDR1 SGHAT, CDR2 FQDESV (reference sequence). The CDR3 consists of 17 residues. The CDR3 sequence is CASSPRRGSGGGDEQFF. In DNA form, the CDR3 reads TGTGCCAGCAGCCCCCGGAGGGGTAGCGGGGGAGGCGATGAGCAGTTCTTC.

The chain couples TRBV7-9 to TRBJ2-1, with 10 bases aligning to TRBD2. The CDR3 is 12 amino acids. V was pared by 1 base and J by 14 bases, with 2 bases of the junction left unmatched. Germline loops: CDR1 SEHNR, CDR2 FQNEAQ (reference sequence). CDR3 DNA sequence: TGTGCCAGCAGCTTAGTAGCGGGGGGAGAGTTCTTC. Residues: CASSLVAGGEFF. The full variable domain, with the rest looked up from reference TRBV7-9 and TRBJ2-1, is DTGVSQNPRHKITKRGQNVTFRCDPISEHNRLYWYRQTLGQGPEFLTYFQNEAQLEKSRLLSDRFSAERPKGSFSTLEIQRTEQGDSAMYLCASSLVAGGEFFGPGTRLTVL.

The V call is TRBV7-2, the J call TRBJ2-1; 10 bases map to TRBD1. Germline V gives CDR1 SGHTA, CDR2 FQGNSA. The trim removed 6 bases at V and 6 bases at J, leaving 8 bases unmatched. The CDR3 runs 15 residues. The chain's CDR3 is CASSAGTGAFNEQFF. CDR3 DNA: TGTGCCAGCAGTGCCGGGACAGGGGCCTTCAATGAGCAGTTCTTC.

This chain joins TRBV12-3 or TRBV12-4 and TRBJ1-2; a weak D match, TRBD1 (5 bases). V was shortened by 5 bases and J by 2 bases, with 15 bases between the two germline ends. The CDR3 contains 15 residues. The CDR3 region is CASSPRLKGNYGYTF. In DNA, the CDR3 is TGTGCCAGCAGTCCCCGATTGAAGGGGAACTATGGCTACACCTTC.